Listed below are T cell receptor beta chains from one sample, sequenced in a study of T-cell memory formation after mild COVID-19. TCRdb re-analysed the 5' RACE reads in MiXCR, keeping a single row per CDR3 protein. The sample lists more than 250,000 distinct CDR3 sequences, 15% to 20% occurring once. The material sequenced was PBMCs or a T cell subset sorted from them (not recorded which). These receptors were collected from a man aged 18 to 29 who had mild COVID-19 (a few samples of this study predate the infection). Cell type and time point are not known. The CDR3 runs from the conserved cysteine through the conserved F or W. The D gene is left open where the match is weak.

CDR3 protein: CASGARDEQYF; D gene: NA; V gene: TRBV7-2; J gene: TRBJ2-7
CDR3 protein: CASSFALAGYETQYF; D gene: TRBD2; V gene: TRBV7-2; J gene: TRBJ2-5
CDR3 protein: CASSSSGGAGEQFF; D gene: TRBD2; V gene: TRBV7-3; J gene: TRBJ2-1
CDR3 protein: CASSSPTGGGYTGELFF; D gene: NA; V gene: TRBV6-5; J gene: TRBJ2-2
CDR3 protein: CASSVGAPAEQYF; D gene: NA; V gene: TRBV9; J gene: TRBJ2-7
CDR3 protein: CSARRGGWEYGYTF; D gene: NA; V gene: TRBV20-1; J gene: TRBJ1-2
CDR3 protein: CASSQGLGGVQPQHF; D gene: NA; V gene: TRBV3-1; J gene: TRBJ1-5
CDR3 protein: CASSYTGSYNEQFF; D gene: NA; V gene: TRBV6-5; J gene: TRBJ2-1
CDR3 protein: CASRHGTSGGLQSYEQYF; D gene: TRBD2; V gene: TRBV5-1; J gene: TRBJ2-7
CDR3 protein: CASSPRDRASYNEQFF; D gene: TRBD1; V gene: TRBV18; J gene: TRBJ2-1
CDR3 protein: CASGEFAGRPGELFF; D gene: NA; V gene: TRBV5-1; J gene: TRBJ2-2
CDR3 protein: CASSTTRTGDKPNTGELFF; D gene: TRBD1; V gene: TRBV7-9; J gene: TRBJ2-2
CDR3 protein: CSAPGHGIQETQYF; D gene: NA; V gene: TRBV20-1; J gene: TRBJ2-5
CDR3 protein: CASSRVPLMYGYTF; D gene: NA; V gene: TRBV7-2; J gene: TRBJ1-2
CDR3 protein: CASEEDPSYF; D gene: NA; V gene: TRBV6-2/TRBV6-3; J gene: TRBJ2-7
CDR3 protein: CASSHYGLAGGLRQETQYF; D gene: TRBD2; V gene: TRBV27; J gene: TRBJ2-5
CDR3 protein: CASSQDLRQRQPQHF; D gene: NA; V gene: TRBV4-1; J gene: TRBJ1-5
CDR3 protein: CASRRSGPGETQYF; D gene: NA; V gene: TRBV12-3/TRBV12-4; J gene: TRBJ2-5
CDR3 protein: CASSPGGWRTEAFF; D gene: NA; V gene: TRBV4-3; J gene: TRBJ1-1
CDR3 protein: CASAALRTGTDTQYF; D gene: NA; V gene: TRBV6-5; J gene: TRBJ2-3
CDR3 protein: CAISETQVPGETQYF; D gene: NA; V gene: TRBV10-3; J gene: TRBJ2-5
CDR3 protein: CASSQGINQGMGYGYNSPLHF; D gene: NA; V gene: TRBV4-3; J gene: TRBJ1-6
CDR3 protein: CASQGFRNEQYF; D gene: NA; V gene: TRBV27; J gene: TRBJ2-7
CDR3 protein: CASSLGERTDTQYF; D gene: NA; V gene: TRBV7-3; J gene: TRBJ2-3
CDR3 protein: CASSLGSAGTDTQYF; D gene: NA; V gene: TRBV11-2; J gene: TRBJ2-3
CDR3 protein: CASSVGGAHEDTQYF; D gene: NA; V gene: TRBV9; J gene: TRBJ2-3
CDR3 protein: CASSSRAGGVQYF; D gene: TRBD2; V gene: TRBV7-3; J gene: TRBJ2-5
CDR3 protein: CASSYLMGRRLNYGYTF; D gene: NA; V gene: TRBV6-5; J gene: TRBJ1-2
CDR3 protein: CASSHRGTAGEQYF; D gene: NA; V gene: TRBV7-2; J gene: TRBJ2-7
CDR3 protein: CASQGAEAFF; D gene: TRBD1; V gene: TRBV19; J gene: TRBJ1-1
CDR3 protein: CASSLRKTPADTQYF; D gene: NA; V gene: TRBV5-1; J gene: TRBJ2-3
CDR3 protein: CATNRDLNTEAFF; D gene: NA; V gene: TRBV2; J gene: TRBJ1-1
CDR3 protein: CASSTDVHEQYF; D gene: NA; V gene: TRBV7-2; J gene: TRBJ2-7
CDR3 protein: CASSTDRQNSYEQYF; D gene: TRBD1; V gene: TRBV19; J gene: TRBJ2-7
CDR3 protein: CASSYAAGGHYGYTF; D gene: TRBD1; V gene: TRBV6-5; J gene: TRBJ1-2
CDR3 protein: CASSLEQGSYTEAFF; D gene: NA; V gene: TRBV5-1; J gene: TRBJ1-1
CDR3 protein: CASSFAGFYEQYF; D gene: NA; V gene: TRBV12-3/TRBV12-4; J gene: TRBJ2-7
CDR3 protein: CASRLTPIGDEQFF; D gene: NA; V gene: TRBV12-2; J gene: TRBJ2-1
CDR3 protein: CASSLWGAGYTDTQYF; D gene: NA; V gene: TRBV9; J gene: TRBJ2-3
CDR3 protein: CASSYGQGPYNEQFF; D gene: NA; V gene: TRBV6-6; J gene: TRBJ2-1
CDR3 protein: CASSVGTNTEAFF; D gene: NA; V gene: TRBV9; J gene: TRBJ1-1
CDR3 protein: CASSIETGETEAFF; D gene: TRBD1; V gene: TRBV19; J gene: TRBJ1-1
CDR3 protein: CASSLEGVTSQSRSYEQYF; D gene: TRBD2; V gene: TRBV7-4; J gene: TRBJ2-7
CDR3 protein: CSALTGGGFHSNQPQHF; D gene: TRBD1; V gene: TRBV20-1; J gene: TRBJ1-5
CDR3 protein: CASSSMLRGGSDTQYF; D gene: NA; V gene: TRBV7-9; J gene: TRBJ2-3
CDR3 protein: CSANLVNTEAFF; D gene: NA; V gene: TRBV29-1; J gene: TRBJ1-1
CDR3 protein: CASSLYEAYGYTF; D gene: NA; V gene: TRBV7-2; J gene: TRBJ1-2
CDR3 protein: CASGLGARTAHGYTF; D gene: NA; V gene: TRBV12-5; J gene: TRBJ1-2
CDR3 protein: CASSQETGWSTDTQYF; D gene: NA; V gene: TRBV3-1; J gene: TRBJ2-3
CDR3 protein: CASSQGGLLGETQYF; D gene: NA; V gene: TRBV9; J gene: TRBJ2-5
CDR3 protein: CASSLALGTWSYNEQFF; D gene: NA; V gene: TRBV5-1; J gene: TRBJ2-1
CDR3 protein: CASSLTNRGVYNEQFF; D gene: TRBD1; V gene: TRBV7-9; J gene: TRBJ2-1
CDR3 protein: CATSRDSAGLSTDTQYF; D gene: NA; V gene: TRBV15; J gene: TRBJ2-3
CDR3 protein: CSARVFKSSYNEQFF; D gene: NA; V gene: TRBV20-1; J gene: TRBJ2-1
CDR3 protein: CASSFYRTGQETQYF; D gene: TRBD1; V gene: TRBV7-2; J gene: TRBJ2-5
CDR3 protein: CATRDREDLYNEQFF; D gene: TRBD1; V gene: TRBV10-2; J gene: TRBJ2-1
CDR3 protein: CASSLQGSRETQYF; D gene: TRBD1; V gene: TRBV7-3; J gene: TRBJ2-5